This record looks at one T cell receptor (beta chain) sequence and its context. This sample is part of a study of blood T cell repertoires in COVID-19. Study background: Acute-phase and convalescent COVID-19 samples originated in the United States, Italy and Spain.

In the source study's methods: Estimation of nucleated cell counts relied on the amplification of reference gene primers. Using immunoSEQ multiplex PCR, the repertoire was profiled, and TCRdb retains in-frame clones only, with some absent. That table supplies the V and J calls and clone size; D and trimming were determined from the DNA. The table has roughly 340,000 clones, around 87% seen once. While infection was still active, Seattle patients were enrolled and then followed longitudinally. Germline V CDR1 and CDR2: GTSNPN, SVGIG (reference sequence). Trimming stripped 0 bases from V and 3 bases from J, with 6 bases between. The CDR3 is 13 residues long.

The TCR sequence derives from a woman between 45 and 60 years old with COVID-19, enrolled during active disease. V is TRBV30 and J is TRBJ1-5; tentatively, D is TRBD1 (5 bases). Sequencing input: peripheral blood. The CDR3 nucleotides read TGTGCCTGGAGTGTAGGGGTCAATCAGCCCCAGCATTTT. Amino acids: CAWSVGVNQPQHF.